This entry features one T cell receptor (beta chain) sequence. This clonotype was recorded at least ten times. Which antigen it targets is not known. Per-base quality was not reported, and no clone a single base away is much larger than it. From its cysteine to its phenylalanine, the CDR3 spans 13 amino acids. Of the read, only the CDR3 DNA is kept; its 39 bases are in frame from base 1. Deletion took 2 bases off V and 7 bases off J, with a span of 8 bases between the germline ends. The germline V gene gives CDR1 as SGHTA and CDR2 as FQGNSA. TCRdb shows the sequencer as Illumina HiSeq 1500. TCRdb cleaned the public reads at Q25 with fastp, built clones with MiXCR and kept in-frame beta chains. For every CDR3 protein sequence, its rows merge into one entry that carries the most common genes and DNA. Within this sample are more than 250,000 distinct CDR3 sequences, with roughly an eighth of them counted one time only. The ten largest clones capture 7% to 9.5% of the sample.

This sample stems from a study of T cell repertoires in cytomegalovirus infection (dated by TCRdb to the late 2010s). Concerning the study at large: The HLA type of each donor mattered for the analysis, because public TCR beta signatures pointed to carriage of CMV infection along with the matching HLA type. What the study reported, not specific to this receptor: In the ex vivo response, HLA-C-restricted CMV-specific TCR beta clonotypes were dominant, and in two of eight donors the single most frequent clonotype came from this HLA-C-restricted group. In both this cohort and an independent cohort of approximately 350 donors, the cumulative frequency of public TCR beta family members distinguished carriers of CMV infection plus the relevant HLA type.

The chain is assembled from TRBV7-2 and TRBJ1-4; the D gene lacks a confident call. This TCR came from a human donor in good health (CMV status not recorded). Some clones in this sample may be carry-over from other donors' samples. Sequencing was performed on PBMCs. Here is the DNA: TGTGCCAGCAGCTTAAATTGGGGTGAAAAACTGTTTTTT. Translation gives CASSLNWGEKLFF.